There are a few counts of the clone carrying this TCR beta chain. The sample originates from a study of T-cell reconstitution after alpha-beta-depleted transplantation in children. TCRbeta library preparation incorporated unique molecular identifiers. A single record per CDR3 protein comes from TCRdb applying MiXCR to the PCR reads. There are about 610,000 distinct CDR3 sequences in the sample; under 12% occur only once, and less than 4.5% lies in the top ten. The TCR comes from a human donor who donated a stem cell graft to a child with acute myeloid leukemia. Material: PBMCs from the stem cell graft donor, obtained from the stem cell graft.

CDR3 nucleotides: TGTGCCAGCAGCCCTGGGGGGGCGGGATGGGCCTACGAGCAGTACTTC. Amino acid sequence: CASSPGGAGWAYEQYF. The rearrangement uses TRBV7-2 and TRBJ2-7, with TRBD2 as a possible D gene (7 bases). CDR3 size: 16 residues. CDR1 and CDR2 (germline): SGHTA, FQGNSA. V was shortened by 5 bases and J by 2 bases, with 19 bases between the two germline ends.